One T cell receptor (beta chain) is described in this entry. Its target is not known. The ends were cut back, 7 bases at V and 6 bases at J, with 22 bases in the middle. CDR1 and CDR2 (germline): SGHAT, FQNNGV. This CDR3 comprises 15 residues. Researchers turned away patients with other autoimmune diseases, uncontrolled infections, pregnancy or lactation. This sample was taken from a study of Graves' ophthalmopathy and Graves' hyperthyroidism. Study-level background: Ahead of any treatment, peripheral blood was obtained at the initial diagnosis. Study-wide findings and caveats: With 70.59% sensitivity and more than 72% specificity, the model predicted ophthalmopathy progression. The authors also found most expanded thyroid clonotypes above 0.001 frequency in blood.

RNA transcripts were the template, and TCR beta CDR3 regions were amplified from them. RT-PCR with HTBI primers came first, then second-round multiplex PCR. MiXCR was run by TCRdb on the multiplex PCR reads, yielding one entry per CDR3 protein. In the table there are 650,000 to 900,000 distinct CDR3 sequences, about 44% of which are singletons. Material for sequencing was peripheral blood. V usage is TRBV11-2 and J usage is TRBJ2-7; D gene uncertain. The clonotype comes from an adult man with Graves' ophthalmopathy. The CDR3 nucleotides are TGTGCCAGCACCCTGGAGATTGGACGGCTGCGCGAGCAGTACTTC. This translates into CASTLEIGRLREQYF.